The 17 T cell receptor beta chains below come from one sample, sequenced in a study of blood T cell repertoires in COVID-19. Some clones are missing from TCRdb's copy, which holds only in-frame ones; the method was immunoSEQ multiplex PCR. The repertoire holds around 200,000 clones, 70% to 90% seen once, with over 2.5% in the top ten. The sequenced sample consisted of peripheral blood. The receptors were sampled from a man between 60 and 75 years old with acute or convalescent COVID-19.

The V call is TRBV3-1 (or the pseudogene TRBV3-2), the J call TRBJ2-3; TRBD2 matches at 9 bases. This CDR3 comprises 17 residues. Germline V CDR1 and CDR2: LGHDT, YNNKEL (reference sequence). V shed 0 bases, J shed 3 bases, and the junction held 7 bases outside the gene matches. CDR3 in DNA: TGTGCCAGCAGCCAAGATATTAGGCGGGAGGGGACAGATACGCAGTATTTT. This codes for CASSQDIRREGTDTQYF.

The rearrangement joins TRBV6-2 or TRBV6-3 to TRBJ1-1, with a tentative D call TRBD1 (6 bases). Germline V gene sequence: CDR1 MNHEY, CDR2 SVGEGT. The CDR3 runs 14 residues. The ends were cut back, 6 bases at V and 4 bases at J, with 15 bases in the middle. The CDR3 nucleotides read TGTGCCAGCAGCTATGGGGGAGGGGGCACTGAAGCTTTCTTT. Translating it yields CASSYGGGGTEAFF.

The chain joins TRBV2 to TRBJ1-4; the D is unclear. CDR1 SNHLY and CDR2 FYNNEI come from the germline V gene. V was clipped by 5 bases and J by 0 bases, with 7 bases between them. The CDR3 has 14 residues. In DNA form, the CDR3 reads TGTGCCAGCAGTACGGGTACAACTAATGAAAAACTGTTTTTT. Translated: CASSTGTTNEKLFF.

This chain connects TRBV19 to TRBJ2-3; TRBD2 is a possible D gene (5 bases). CDR1 is LNHDA and CDR2 is SQIVND in the germline V gene (reference sequence). V dropped 3 bases and J dropped 4 bases, with 11 bases sitting between them. The CDR3 sequence is 14 residues long. DNA of the CDR3: TGTGCCAGTAGTATTGAGGGTCTGCCAGATACGCAGTATTTT. Translated: CASSIEGLPDTQYF.

This chain joins TRBV4-1 and TRBJ2-7, with 8 nucleotides matching TRBD1. V dropped 5 bases and J dropped 2; count of bases not matched to a gene: 11. CDR3 length equals 16 residues. Looked up from germline, CDR1 is MGHRA and CDR2 is YSYEKL. In DNA, the CDR3 is TGCGCCAGCAGCAAATTCGACAGGGGCCTAGCCTACGAGCAGTACTTC. Translated: CASSKFDRGLAYEQYF.

The CDR3 here is CASSIPGEGADTQYF. The CDR3, as DNA: TGTGCCAGTAGTATCCCCGGAGAGGGGGCCGATACGCAGTATTTT. The chain couples TRBV19 to TRBJ2-3; 7 nucleotides agree with TRBD1. From germline, CDR1 is LNHDA and CDR2 SQIVND (reference sequence). The CDR3 has 15 amino acids. With 3 bases clipped from V and 6 bases from J, the junction kept 9 bases outside the gene matches.

V gene TRBV7-2 combines with J gene TRBJ2-4; 9 bases map to TRBD2. V shed 1 base and J 13 bases; nucleotides not matched to a gene: 5. Per germline, CDR1 SGHTA and CDR2 FQGNSA. CDR3 length: 13 amino acids. Here the CDR3 DNA reads TGTGCCAGCAGCTTAGGACTAGCGGAGATACAGTACTTC. Residues: CASSLGLAEIQYF.

The V and J genes are TRBV7-2 and TRBJ1-1, with 7 nucleotides matching TRBD1. This CDR3 is 15 amino acids long. Germline V gives CDR1 SGHTA, CDR2 FQGNSA. The V segment lost 7 bases and the J segment 0 bases; nucleotides outside the gene matches: 8. CDR3 bases: TGTGCCAGCACCCGACAGGGTGTAGTGAACACTGAAGCTTTCTTT. Translated, it gives CASTRQGVVNTEAFF.

This chain connects TRBV5-6 to TRBJ2-4; no definite D call. This CDR3 is built from 16 residues. Germline-derived CDR1 and CDR2 are SGHDT and YYEEEE. Trimming removed 4 bases at V and 0 bases at J, with 14 bases between. In DNA, the CDR3 is TGTGCCAGCAGCGGAGAAAGAGACCAAGCCAAAAACATTCAGTACTTC. It encodes CASSGERDQAKNIQYF.

As for this clone: The junction differs from germline at one of its ends, possibly a read error. J is TRBJ2-7 and V is TRBV2; a weak D match, TRBD1 (6 bases). There are 16 residues in the CDR3. Germline CDR1 SNHLY, CDR2 FYNNEI. The CDR3 bases are TGTGCCAGCAGCAAAACAGGGAAATCCCCCCCGCCCACCCCCAACTTC. Its translation: CASSKTGKSPPPTPNF.

This chain links TRBV5-8 with TRBJ2-6; 7 bases line up with TRBD1. Germline CDR1 and CDR2: SGHTS and YDEGEE. The CDR3 runs 18 residues. V gave up 4 bases and J gave up 0 bases; unmatched junction bases: 10. In DNA form, the CDR3 reads TGTGCCAGCAGCATGGAGACAGGGAGATACTCTGGGGCCAACGTCCTGACTTTC. Amino acid sequence: CASSMETGRYSGANVLTF.

The J gene is TRBJ2-5, the V gene TRBV28; 7 bases match TRBD2. The CDR3 consists of 16 residues. V dropped 3 bases and J dropped 5; count of bases not matched to a gene: 12. Germline V CDR1 and CDR2: MDHEN, SYDVKM. DNA of the CDR3: TGTGCCAGCAGTTTTCCCCAGCGGGGTTTACGGGAGACCCAGTACTTC. The encoded protein is CASSFPQRGLRETQYF.

This chain joins TRBV7-3 and TRBJ2-6, with D perhaps matching TRBD2 (7 bases). The CDR3 consists of 18 residues. V shed 2 bases and J shed 2 bases, with 16 bases lying between them. From germline, CDR1 is SGHTA and CDR2 FQGTGA. CDR3 nucleotide sequence: TGTGCCAGCAGCTTATCGGAGGGCGGGGGCGCTGGGGCCAACGTCCTGACTTTC. Protein: CASSLSEGGGAGANVLTF. Filled out from reference TRBV7-3 and TRBJ2-6, the complete variable domain reads GAGVSQTPSNKVTEKGKYVELRCDPISGHTALYWYRQSLGQGPEFLIYFQGTGAADDSGLPNDRFFAVRPEGSVSTLKIQRTERGDSAVYLCASSLSEGGGAGANVLTFGAGSRLTVL.

The CDR3 DNA is TGCGCCAGCAGCCAAGAGGGAGCGTCTAGCGGGAGCAATGAGCAGTTCTTC. Amino acid sequence: CASSQEGASSGSNEQFF. This chain uses TRBV4-1 with TRBJ2-1; 10 nucleotides line up with TRBD2. The germline gives CDR1 MGHRA, CDR2 YSYEKL. This CDR3 contains 17 residues. After removal of 0 bases from V and 6 bases from J, the junction contained 8 bases not matched to a gene.

The chain employs TRBV5-1 and TRBJ1-2; 8 nucleotides align to TRBD1. CDR3 length: 16 residues. Trimming cost V 3 bases and J 0 bases; bases outside gene matches: 7. Germline values: CDR1 SGHRS, CDR2 YFSETQ. CDR3 amino acids: CASSSRGQATNYGYTF. The CDR3, as DNA: TGCGCCAGCAGCTCGAGGGGACAGGCTACTAACTATGGCTACACCTTC.

The genes are TRBV9 and TRBJ2-1; the match to TRBD2 covers 10 bases. The germline gives CDR1 SGDLS, CDR2 YYNGEE. The CDR3 is made up of 15 amino acids. Losses at the gene ends were 0 bases for V and 4 bases for J; bases not matched to a gene: 1. In DNA, the CDR3 is TGTGCCAGCAGCGTAGGACTAGCGGGTTACAATGAGCAGTTCTTC. It encodes CASSVGLAGYNEQFF.

This CDR3 is CASSRSPYEQYF. In DNA, the CDR3 is TGTGCCAGCAGTCGGAGCCCCTACGAGCAGTACTTC. This chain connects TRBV7-2 to TRBJ2-7, with D unresolved. Germline V gene sequence: CDR1 SGHTA, CDR2 FQGNSA. This CDR3 contains 12 residues. Trimming shortened V by 6 bases and J by 2 bases, and 8 bases separated the two germline ends.